This entry features one T cell receptor beta chain sequence. Under the authors' procedure: The assay estimated nucleated cells by amplifying reference gene primers. This table comes from immunoSEQ multiplex PCR, and its TCRdb copy is limited to in-frame clones, with some not included. V and J calls and clone size are those listed in that table; D and trimming were worked out from the DNA. The table includes tens of thousands of clones, around 86% detected once. This sample was taken from a study of blood T cell repertoires in COVID-19. With V trimmed by 6 bases and J by 3 bases, 6 bases remained unmatched. The CDR3 has 14 residues. Germline V CDR1 and CDR2: MNHEY, SVGAGI.

The rearrangement links TRBV6-5 to TRBJ1-2, with 8 bases identical to TRBD1. This TCR was sampled from an elderly man with acute or convalescent COVID-19. Sequenced material: peripheral blood. In DNA, the CDR3 is TGTGCCAGCAGACCCGGACAGGGAGACTATGGCTACACCTTC. Translated: CASRPGQGDYGYTF.